These 30 T cell receptor beta chains originate from one sample sequenced in a study of blood T cell repertoires in COVID-19. The protocol was immunoSEQ multiplex PCR, while the TCRdb copy is restricted to in-frame clones and leaves out a portion. The data show 250,000 to 300,000 clones, roughly 80% seen once. Sequencing was performed on PBMCs or T cells enriched from blood (not recorded which). These receptors were collected from a man aged 40-50 years who had been exposed to COVID-19.

The gene calls are TRBV19 and TRBJ2-7, with D tentatively TRBD2 (6 bases). This CDR3 spans 14 amino acids. Trimming took off 4 bases at V and 5 bases at J, with 15 bases between the two ends. Looked up from germline, CDR1 is LNHDA and CDR2 is SQIVND (reference sequence). This chain's CDR3 is CASSRTWTIDEQYF. The CDR3, as DNA: TGTGCCAGTAGTAGAACGTGGACTATTGACGAGCAGTACTTC. The whole variable domain, remainder taken from reference TRBV19 and TRBJ2-7, is DGGITQSPKYLFRKEGQNVTLSCEQNLNHDAMYWYRQDPGQGLRLIYYSQIVNDFQKGDIAEGYSVSREKKESFPLTVTSAQKNPTAFYLCASSRTWTIDEQYFGPGTRLTVT.

This chain connects TRBV27 to TRBJ1-6; D is unclear. Per germline, CDR1 MNHEY and CDR2 SMNVEV (reference sequence). Trimming pared 6 bases from V and 2 bases from J, leaving 5 bases between. The CDR3 is made up of 13 amino acids. The DNA of the CDR3 is TGTGCCAGCAGCCCCGCCTATAATTCACCCCTCCACTTT. Amino acid sequence: CASSPAYNSPLHF.

This rearrangement joins TRBV19 to TRBJ2-7; 11 nucleotides agree with TRBD1. V gave up 4 bases and J gave up 4 bases; unmatched junction bases: 6. The germline V gene has CDR1 LNHDA and CDR2 SQIVND (reference sequence). The CDR3 sequence is 15 residues long. The CDR3 reads CASSTGTGGFYEQYF. The CDR3 nucleotides read TGTGCCAGTAGTACCGGGACAGGGGGGTTTTACGAGCAGTACTTC.

The chain links TRBV19 to TRBJ1-5, with D hard to call. Trimming took off 6 bases at V and 0 bases at J, with 15 bases between the two ends. Germline V CDR1 and CDR2: LNHDA, SQIVND (reference sequence). This CDR3 region has 16 residues. The CDR3 here is CASSPLRGISNQPQHF. DNA of the CDR3: TGTGCCAGTAGCCCTCTTCGGGGAATTAGCAATCAGCCCCAGCATTTT.

The chain employs TRBV4-1 and TRBJ2-1; D gene ambiguous. The CDR3 runs to 12 residues. The germline V gene encodes CDR1 MGHRA and CDR2 YSYEKL. V lost 1 base, J lost 10 bases, and 8 bases lay in between. CDR3 loop: CASSQVVEEQFF. CDR3 sequence (DNA): TGCGCCAGCAGCCAAGTAGTCGAGGAGCAGTTCTTC.

The rearrangement uses TRBV24-1 and TRBJ2-7; the D gene is possibly TRBD1 (5 bases). CDR3 size: 15 residues. Germline V gene sequence: CDR1 KGHDR, CDR2 SFDVKD. V was trimmed by 3 bases and J by 4 bases, leaving 15 bases between them. CDR3 sequence: CATSDHGQGKYEQYF. The DNA for the CDR3 is TGTGCCACCAGTGATCACGGCCAGGGAAAATACGAGCAGTACTTC.

The gene calls are TRBV7-3 and TRBJ2-2; D ambiguous. The CDR3 is 13 residues long. CDR1 and CDR2 (germline): SGHTA, FQGTGA. The V gene lost 1 base and the J gene lost 6 bases, with 6 bases spanning the gap. As DNA, the CDR3 is TGTGCCAGCAGCTTAAACATTGCCGGGGAGCTGTTTTTT. This encodes CASSLNIAGELFF.

This chain connects TRBV14 to TRBJ2-1, with 8 bases aligning to TRBD2. Trimming removed 4 bases from V and 0 bases from J; junction bases left unmatched: 2. Germline V gene data show CDR1 as SGHDN and CDR2 as FVKESK. This CDR3 is built from 15 residues. The CDR3 DNA reads as TGTGCCAGCAGCCTCAGCGGGAGCTCCTACAATGAGCAGTTCTTC. This sequence encodes CASSLSGSSYNEQFF.

The chain joins TRBV18 to TRBJ1-6; D is uncertain. CDR3 length equals 12 residues. V was cut by 4 bases and J by 8 bases, with 6 bases left in between. Germline CDR1 and CDR2: KGHSH and LQKENI. In DNA form, the CDR3 reads TGTGCCAGCTCACTCCTACATTCACCCCTCCACTTT. Residues: CASSLLHSPLHF.

For this clone: This sample includes further DNA sequences coding for the same CDR3. In nucleotides, the CDR3 is TGTGCCAGTCGTTTAGGCGGCAATCAGCCCCAGCATTTT. Its protein is CASRLGGNQPQHF. The chain employs TRBV12-3 or TRBV12-4 and TRBJ1-5; D unresolved. The CDR3 is made up of 13 amino acids. Trimming removed 9 bases at V and 2 bases at J, with 11 bases between.

CDR3 sequence (DNA): TGTGCCAGTAGTATCCCCTCCGGGGGACTTAGCAATCAGCCCCAGCATTTT. Residues: CASSIPSGGLSNQPQHF. The V gene is TRBV19, the J gene TRBJ1-5, with a weak D call TRBD1 (5 bases). CDR3 length: 17 residues. Germline V gene lookup returns CDR1 LNHDA and CDR2 SQIVND (reference sequence). The V end lost 3 bases, the J end lost 0 bases, and 15 bases lay between the germline ends. Supplemented by reference TRBV19 and TRBJ1-5, the full variable domain reads DGGITQSPKYLFRKEGQNVTLSCEQNLNHDAMYWYRQDPGQGLRLIYYSQIVNDFQKGDIAEGYSVSREKKESFPLTVTSAQKNPTAFYLCASSIPSGGLSNQPQHFGDGTRLSIL.

The chain uses TRBV25-1 and TRBJ2-1; 10 bases match TRBD2. Trimming took 6 bases from V and 1 from J; bases not matched to a gene: 3. There are 15 residues in the CDR3. Per germline, CDR1 MGHDK and CDR2 SYGVNS. Here the CDR3 DNA reads TGTGCCAGCAGGTCGGGACTAGCGTCCTACAATGAGCAGTTCTTC. Translating gives CASRSGLASYNEQFF.

This clone was recorded a few times. This chain links TRBV11-2 with TRBJ1-3; D ambiguous. The CDR3 spans 14 residues. Trimming left V 1 base short and J 0 bases short, with 4 bases between. Germline V gives CDR1 SGHAT, CDR2 FQNNGV. CDR3 coding DNA: TGTGCCAGCAGCTTAGGTAGCTCTGGAAACACCATATATTTT. Its translation is CASSLGSSGNTIYF.

The chain uses TRBV11-2 and TRBJ2-1; 11 bases map to TRBD2. CDR3 length: 15 amino acids. The germline V gene has CDR1 SGHAT and CDR2 FQNNGV. The trim removed 0 bases at V and 7 bases at J, leaving 2 bases unmatched. The CDR3 loop is CASSLDTSGRNEQFF. The CDR3 region has the DNA TGTGCCAGCAGCTTAGATACTAGCGGGAGAAATGAGCAGTTCTTC.

J is TRBJ2-7 and V is TRBV18, with unresolved D. V was clipped by 3 bases and J by 6 bases, with 12 bases between them. The CDR3 covers 13 residues. Germline V gene lookup returns CDR1 KGHSH and CDR2 LQKENI. CDR3 loop: CASSPALDGEQYF. CDR3 sequence (DNA): TGTGCCAGCTCACCGGCGCTAGATGGCGAGCAGTACTTC.

The J gene is TRBJ2-7, the V gene TRBV29-1, with D unresolved. V gave up 3 bases and J gave up 0 bases, with 9 bases separating them. The CDR3 is 13 amino acids. CDR1 and CDR2 from the germline V gene are SQVTM and ANQGSEA. The CDR3 nucleotides are TGCAGCGTTGACTTGGAGAGCTCCTACGAGCAGTACTTC. Translated: CSVDLESSYEQYF.

Comments on this clone: This sample includes further DNA sequences coding for the same CDR3. The rearrangement joins TRBV12-3 or TRBV12-4 to TRBJ2-7; D uncertain. The V end lost 4 bases, the J end lost 2 bases, and 3 bases lay between the germline ends. The CDR3 spans 11 residues. The CDR3: CASSSAYEQYF. CDR3 sequence (DNA): TGTGCCAGCAGTTCCGCCTACGAGCAGTACTTC.

The chain couples TRBV2 to TRBJ2-5; 10 bases line up with TRBD2. The CDR3 has 16 amino acids. CDR1 SNHLY and CDR2 FYNNEI come from the germline V gene. Unmatched junction bases numbered 13, after V lost 7 bases and J lost 5 bases. The CDR3 DNA reads as TGTGCCAGCATATCGTCTAGCGGGAGTATGTTGGAGACCCAGTACTTC. This gives the protein CASISSSGSMLETQYF.

The chain is built from TRBV3-1 (or the pseudogene TRBV3-2) and TRBJ2-1, with 10 bases aligning to TRBD2. Trimming removed 8 bases from V and 8 bases from J; junction bases left unmatched: 9. Looked up from germline, CDR1 is LGHDT and CDR2 is YNNKEL (reference sequence). This CDR3 has 14 residues. The CDR3 protein is CASGKIAGGDEQFF. CDR3 nucleotides: TGTGCCAGCGGGAAGATAGCGGGAGGTGATGAGCAGTTCTTC.

A single count supports this clone. The V gene is TRBV19, the J gene TRBJ2-5; 9 bases agree with TRBD1. V was pared by 9 bases and J by 3 bases, with 5 bases of the junction left unmatched. The CDR3 has 13 residues. Per the germline V gene, CDR1 is LNHDA and CDR2 is SQIVND (reference sequence). DNA of the CDR3: TGTGCCAGCGCCTGGGACAGGGAAGAGACCCAGTACTTC. This encodes CASAWDREETQYF.

The V call is TRBV11-2, the J call TRBJ2-7, with 9 bases lining up with TRBD2. Unmatched junction bases numbered 12, after V lost 6 bases and J lost 6 bases. CDR1 and CDR2 from the germline V gene are SGHAT and FQNNGV. The CDR3 sequence is 15 residues long. The CDR3 sequence: CASRQVGGRVGEQYF. The CDR3 bases are TGTGCCAGCAGGCAAGTTGGCGGGAGGGTTGGCGAGCAGTACTTC.

The chain has TRBV9 and TRBJ1-2; D ambiguous. The V gene lost 0 bases and the J gene lost 0 bases, with 6 bases spanning the gap. Per germline, CDR1 SGDLS and CDR2 YYNGEE. CDR3 length: 14 residues. The CDR3 DNA sequence: TGTGCCAGCAGCGTAGACACAGCTAACTATGGCTACACCTTC. Amino acids: CASSVDTANYGYTF.

This chain uses TRBV10-3 with TRBJ2-1; 8 positions match TRBD2. Germline CDR1 ENHRY, CDR2 SYGVKD. CDR3 length: 15 amino acids. V was clipped by 6 bases and J by 5 bases; unmatched bases: 9. In nucleotides, the CDR3 is TGTGCCATCAGCGGCGGGGGGACAAAGAACAATGAGCAGTTCTTC. Protein: CAISGGGTKNNEQFF.

The V and J genes are TRBV3-1 (or the pseudogene TRBV3-2) and TRBJ2-2; a weak D match, TRBD1 (6 bases). CDR1 is LGHDT and CDR2 is YNNKEL in the germline V gene (reference sequence). The CDR3 runs to 15 residues. The V end lost 8 bases, the J end lost 7 bases, and 20 bases lay between the germline ends. CDR3 in amino acids: CASHTRGGPGGELFF. The DNA for the CDR3 is TGTGCCAGCCACACTCGAGGGGGTCCGGGCGGGGAGCTGTTTTTT.

V gene TRBV12-3 or TRBV12-4 combines with J gene TRBJ2-1; 8 bases are shared with TRBD2. The V gene end was trimmed by 5 bases and the J gene end by 9 bases; junction bases not matched to a gene: 6. The CDR3 spans 13 residues. The CDR3 DNA reads TGTGCCAGCAGTCCGCCCCTAGCGGGTGAGCAGTTCTTC. This sequence encodes CASSPPLAGEQFF.

The V gene is TRBV5-1, the J gene TRBJ2-3; 7 bases are shared with TRBD1. Germline V gives CDR1 SGHRS, CDR2 YFSETQ. The CDR3 is 16 amino acids. The ends lost 5 bases at V and 4 bases at J; junction bases unmatched: 13. The CDR3 here is CASSPNRGGIPDTQYF. CDR3 bases: TGCGCCAGCAGTCCAAACAGGGGCGGAATACCAGATACGCAGTATTTT.

This clone was seen just once. The chain is built from TRBV7-9 and TRBJ2-7; 10 nucleotides line up with TRBD2. Germline-derived CDR1 and CDR2 are SEHNR and FQNEAQ (reference sequence). The CDR3 covers 14 residues. The V segment lost 5 bases and the J segment 4 bases; nucleotides outside the gene matches: 5. DNA for the CDR3: TGTGCCAGCAGCCCGACTAGCGGGCCATACGAGCAGTACTTC. This translates into CASSPTSGPYEQYF.

For this clone: At one boundary the junction diverges from the germline segment, which might be a read error. This sequence joins TRBV6-1 and TRBJ1-3; D is perhaps TRBD1 (5 bases). The CDR3 length is 14 residues. The germline gives CDR1 MNHNS, CDR2 SASEGT. The CDR3 DNA sequence: TGTGCCAGCAGTGAAGCACGACAGCGTATACAGTCGGATTTT. This gives the protein CASSEARQRIQSDF.

This chain uses TRBV4-1 with TRBJ2-7, with TRBD1 matching over 10 bases. Germline values: CDR1 MGHRA, CDR2 YSYEKL. V shed 4 bases, J shed 4 bases, and the junction held 1 base outside the gene matches. This CDR3 spans 13 amino acids. CDR3 sequence (DNA): TGCGCCAGCAGCCGGGGACAGGGGTACGAGCAGTACTTC. Amino acids: CASSRGQGYEQYF.

This clone was detected only a few times. V usage is TRBV4-1 and J usage is TRBJ2-5, with TRBD1 matching over 7 bases. Germline CDR1 is MGHRA and CDR2 is YSYEKL. The CDR3 is 16 amino acids. With 1 base clipped from V and 0 bases from J, the junction kept 5 bases outside the gene matches. This CDR3 reads CASSQGQGGYQETQYF. For the CDR3, the DNA is TGCGCCAGCAGCCAAGGACAGGGTGGGTACCAAGAGACCCAGTACTTC.